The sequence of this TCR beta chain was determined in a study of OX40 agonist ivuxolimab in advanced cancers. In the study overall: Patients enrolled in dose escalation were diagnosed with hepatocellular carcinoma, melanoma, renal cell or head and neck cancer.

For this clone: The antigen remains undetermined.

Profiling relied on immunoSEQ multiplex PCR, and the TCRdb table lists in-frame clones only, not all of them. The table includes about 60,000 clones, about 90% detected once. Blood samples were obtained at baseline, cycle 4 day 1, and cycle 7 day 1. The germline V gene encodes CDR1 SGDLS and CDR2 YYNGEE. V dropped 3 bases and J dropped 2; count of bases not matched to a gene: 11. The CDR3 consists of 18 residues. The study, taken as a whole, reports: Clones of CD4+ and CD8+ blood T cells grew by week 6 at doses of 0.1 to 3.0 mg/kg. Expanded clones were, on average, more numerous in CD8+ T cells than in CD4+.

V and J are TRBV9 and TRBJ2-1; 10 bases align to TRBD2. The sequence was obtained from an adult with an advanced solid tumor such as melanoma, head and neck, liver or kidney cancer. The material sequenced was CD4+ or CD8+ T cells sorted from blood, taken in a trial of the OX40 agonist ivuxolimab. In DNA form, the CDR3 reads TGTGCCAGCAGCGCACAGCGGGAGGGCCTCAGCCCCTACAATGAGCAGTTCTTC. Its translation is CASSAQREGLSPYNEQFF.